A single sample is the source of the 20 T cell receptor beta chains below, sequenced in a study of siplizumab effects on memory and regulatory T cells. Clones were read by immunoSEQ multiplex PCR, and TCRdb kept only the in-frame ones, dropping some. The sample comprises approximately 120,000 clones, roughly 95% of which are singletons, and around 0.15% rests with the top ten. The sequenced material came from non-Treg CD4+ T cells sorted from blood. Receptors originate from a human donor in good health.

The genes are TRBV9 and TRBJ2-5; 13 nucleotides agree with TRBD2. Germline V gene lookup returns CDR1 SGDLS and CDR2 YYNGEE. Losses at the gene ends were 3 bases for V and 5 bases for J; bases not matched to a gene: 13. There are 18 residues in the CDR3. CDR3 protein: CASSAGLAGARGGETQYF. As DNA, the CDR3 is TGTGCCAGCAGCGCCGGACTAGCGGGGGCGCGGGGCGGGGAGACCCAGTACTTC. Together with reference TRBV9 and TRBJ2-5, the CDR3 gives the full variable domain: DSGVTQTPKHLITATGQRVTLRCSPRSGDLSVYWYQQSLDQGLQFLIQYYNGEERAKGNILERFSAQQFPDLHSELNLSSLELGDSALYFCASSAGLAGARGGETQYFGPGTRLLVL.

V and J are TRBV7-2 and TRBJ2-5; D unclear. V was cut by 1 base and J by 4 bases, with 10 bases left in between. From germline, CDR1 is SGHTA and CDR2 FQGNSA. This CDR3 is 14 amino acids long. The CDR3 spells CASSLVDGSETQYF. In DNA form, the CDR3 reads TGTGCCAGCAGCTTAGTCGACGGTTCAGAGACCCAGTACTTC.

The chain links TRBV11-3 to TRBJ2-1; TRBD2 matches at 15 bases. This CDR3 region has 18 residues. The V segment lost 4 bases and the J segment 8 bases; nucleotides outside the gene matches: 12. Per the germline V gene, CDR1 is SGHNT and CDR2 is YENEEA. The CDR3 bases are TGTGCCAGCAGCTCAGGACTAGCGGGGGGGCAATCTTGGTATGAGCAGTTCTTC. Translating it yields CASSSGLAGGQSWYEQFF.

The rearrangement links TRBV28 to TRBJ1-3; D perhaps matches TRBD1 (5 bases). Trimming took 5 bases from V and 3 from J, leaving 8 bases between them. Germline V CDR1 and CDR2: MDHEN, SYDVKM. This CDR3 is 13 amino acids long. The CDR3 here is CASSRDVGNTIYF. For the CDR3, the DNA is TGTGCCAGCAGTCGGGACGTTGGAAACACCATATATTTT.

CDR3 coding DNA: TGTGCCTGGAGTGTTGGGGTCCGGGAAAAACTGTTTTTT. The encoded protein is CAWSVGVREKLFF. The chain links TRBV30 to TRBJ1-4; D uncertain. Trimming stripped 0 bases from V and 8 bases from J, with 10 bases between. This CDR3 region has 13 residues. CDR1 and CDR2 (germline): GTSNPN, SVGIG (reference sequence).

The chain carries TRBV2 and TRBJ2-3, with 9 bases matching TRBD2. Looked up from germline, CDR1 is SNHLY and CDR2 is FYNNEI. Trimming took 4 bases from V and 5 from J; bases not matched to a gene: 13. This CDR3 has 17 amino acids. The CDR3, as DNA: TGTGCCAGCAGTGGGAAATCTGGGCGGGGGGGCCAAGATACGCAGTATTTT. It is translated as CASSGKSGRGGQDTQYF.

This sequence joins TRBV19 and TRBJ1-2; no clear D. This CDR3 contains 13 residues. Germline V gene lookup returns CDR1 LNHDA and CDR2 SQIVND (reference sequence). The V end was cut by 5 bases, the J end by 1 base, with 8 bases between. The CDR3 sequence is CASSPEGNYGYTF. The CDR3, as DNA: TGTGCCAGTAGTCCCGAGGGTAACTATGGCTACACCTTC.

The rearrangement links TRBV4-2 to TRBJ2-3; 7 bases align to TRBD2. There are 18 residues in the CDR3. Germline assignment: CDR1 LGHNA and CDR2 YNFKEQ. Losses at the gene ends were 4 bases for V and 2 bases for J; bases not matched to a gene: 15. The CDR3 sequence: CASSRTPILGTTTDTQYF. The CDR3 DNA is TGTGCCAGCAGCCGCACTCCGATACTCGGGACTACCACAGATACGCAGTATTTT.

The gene calls are TRBV6-5 and TRBJ2-7, with D tentatively TRBD2 (6 bases). The CDR3 consists of 13 residues. Germline-derived CDR1 and CDR2 are MNHEY and SVGAGI. V was clipped by 5 bases and J by 7 bases, with 15 bases between them. CDR3 in amino acids: CASSEGRDREQYF. CDR3 bases: TGTGCCAGCAGTGAAGGGCGGGATCGAGAGCAGTACTTC.

J is TRBJ1-6 and V is TRBV6-5; 7 nucleotides align to TRBD1. In germline, CDR1 is MNHEY, CDR2 SVGAGI. There are 14 residues in the CDR3. V trimming: 6 bases; J trimming: 6 bases; junction bases outside the gene matches: 5. The CDR3 protein is CASRGTEFNSPLHF. In DNA, the CDR3 is TGTGCCAGCAGGGGGACAGAATTTAATTCACCCCTCCACTTT.

V usage is TRBV5-6 and J usage is TRBJ1-1, with D hard to call. This CDR3 region has 13 residues. Germline assignment: CDR1 SGHDT and CDR2 YYEEEE. V dropped 5 bases and J dropped 1 base, with 9 bases sitting between them. The CDR3, as DNA: TGTGCCAGCAGTTTACGGCCGAACACTGAAGCTTTCTTT. Translated, it gives CASSLRPNTEAFF.

The chain uses TRBV6-4 and TRBJ1-5; 7 bases are a match to TRBD1. From germline, CDR1 is MRHNA and CDR2 SNTAGT. V shed 3 bases and J 2 bases; nucleotides not matched to a gene: 7. The length of the CDR3 is 16 residues. As DNA, the CDR3 is TGTGCCAGCAGTGAGAAAGGGGGCATGGGCAATCAGCCCCAGCATTTT. This gives the protein CASSEKGGMGNQPQHF.

This clone was detected only once. This chain links TRBV5-6 with TRBJ1-1; 7 bases fit TRBD1. This CDR3 contains 14 residues. Germline V gives CDR1 SGHDT, CDR2 YYEEEE. V gave up 0 bases and J gave up 9 bases; unmatched junction bases: 8. The CDR3 DNA is TGTGCCAGCAGCTTGGTCGAGGGGGCTGAAAAAGCTTTCTTT. It translates to CASSLVEGAEKAFF.

This rearrangement joins TRBV28 to TRBJ2-3; D possibly uses TRBD1 or TRBD2 (5 bases each). This CDR3 spans 20 amino acids. Germline loops: CDR1 MDHEN, CDR2 SYDVKM. V was cut by 4 bases and J by 0 bases, with 26 bases left in between. CDR3 in amino acids: CASSSGTARKPDLSTDTQYF. The CDR3 bases are TGTGCCAGCAGTTCCGGGACCGCGAGAAAACCAGACCTTAGCACAGATACGCAGTATTTT.

The V and J genes are TRBV18 and TRBJ2-5; 10 positions agree with TRBD2. Germline V gives CDR1 KGHSH, CDR2 LQKENI. The ends lost 1 base at V and 2 bases at J; junction bases unmatched: 4. This CDR3 has 16 residues. The CDR3 protein is CASSPQASGGQETQYF. CDR3 DNA: TGTGCCAGCTCACCACAAGCTAGCGGGGGACAAGAGACCCAGTACTTC.

V usage is TRBV19 and J usage is TRBJ2-6, with TRBD1 matching over 9 bases. CDR1 is LNHDA, CDR2 SQIVND, per germline (reference sequence). Losses at the gene ends were 2 bases for V and 0 bases for J; bases not matched to a gene: 5. The CDR3 spans 18 residues. CDR3 coding DNA: TGTGCCAGTAGTATAACCGGACAGGGGTACTCTGGGGCCAACGTCCTGACTTTC. This codes for CASSITGQGYSGANVLTF.

The chain couples TRBV19 to TRBJ2-1; no firm D call. The CDR3 contains 14 residues. Trimming removed 4 bases at V and 2 bases at J, with 9 bases between. Germline loops: CDR1 LNHDA, CDR2 SQIVND (reference sequence). The CDR3 sequence: CASSKDGAYNEQFF. The CDR3 nucleotides are TGTGCCAGTAGTAAGGACGGAGCCTACAATGAGCAGTTCTTC. Drawing the rest from reference TRBV19 and TRBJ2-1, the complete variable domain is DGGITQSPKYLFRKEGQNVTLSCEQNLNHDAMYWYRQDPGQGLRLIYYSQIVNDFQKGDIAEGYSVSREKKESFPLTVTSAQKNPTAFYLCASSKDGAYNEQFFGPGTRLTVL.

This rearrangement joins TRBV7-9 to TRBJ2-5; 9 positions match TRBD2. CDR3 length: 14 amino acids. Germline assignment: CDR1 SEHNR and CDR2 FQNEAQ (reference sequence). The junction had 2 bases not matched to a gene; V was cut back by 6 bases and J by 0 bases. In DNA, the CDR3 is TGTGCCAGCAGAACTAGCGGGTACCAAGAGACCCAGTACTTC. Protein sequence: CASRTSGYQETQYF.

This clone occurred once. The chain carries TRBV5-1 and TRBJ2-1, with D possibly called TRBD1 or TRBD2 (5 bases each). Deletions cut 0 bases from V and 5 bases from J, with 12 bases between. This CDR3 region has 15 residues. Germline assignment: CDR1 SGHRS and CDR2 YFSETQ. The CDR3 sequence: CASSLAGTTNNEQFF. CDR3 DNA sequence: TGCGCCAGCAGCTTGGCCGGGACCACTAACAATGAGCAGTTCTTC.

The V gene is TRBV12-5, the J gene TRBJ1-1; D unresolved. Per the germline V gene, CDR1 is LGHNT and CDR2 is FRNRAP. The CDR3 contains 13 residues. The V gene lost 9 bases and the J gene lost 4 bases, with 15 bases spanning the gap. The CDR3 sequence is CASVTGPGTEAFF. DNA of the CDR3: TGTGCTAGCGTGACTGGGCCGGGCACTGAAGCTTTCTTT.